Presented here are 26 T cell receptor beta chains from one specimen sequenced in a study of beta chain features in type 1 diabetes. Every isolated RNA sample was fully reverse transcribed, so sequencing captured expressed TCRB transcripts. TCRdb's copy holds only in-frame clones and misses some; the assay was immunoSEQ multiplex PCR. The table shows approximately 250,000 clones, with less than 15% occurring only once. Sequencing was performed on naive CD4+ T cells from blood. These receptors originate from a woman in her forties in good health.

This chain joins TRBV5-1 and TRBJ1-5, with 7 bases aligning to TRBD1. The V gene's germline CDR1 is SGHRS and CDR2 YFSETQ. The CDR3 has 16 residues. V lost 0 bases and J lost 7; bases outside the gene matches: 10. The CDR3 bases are TGCGCCAGCAGCTTGGGGGGGACAGCCTACGGGCAGCCCCAGCATTTT. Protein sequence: CASSLGGTAYGQPQHF.

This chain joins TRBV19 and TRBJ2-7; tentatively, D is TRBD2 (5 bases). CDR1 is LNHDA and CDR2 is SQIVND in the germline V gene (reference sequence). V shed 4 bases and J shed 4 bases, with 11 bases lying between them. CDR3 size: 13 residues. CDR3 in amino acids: CASSRAGGYEQYF. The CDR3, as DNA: TGTGCCAGTAGTAGGGCAGGAGGATACGAGCAGTACTTC.

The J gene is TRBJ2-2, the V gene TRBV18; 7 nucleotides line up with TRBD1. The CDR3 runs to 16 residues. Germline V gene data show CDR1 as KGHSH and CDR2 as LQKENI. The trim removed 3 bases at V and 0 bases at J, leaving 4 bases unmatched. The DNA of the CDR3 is TGTGCCAGCTCACCCTTGGGACAGCCGAACACCGGGGAGCTGTTTTTT. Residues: CASSPLGQPNTGELFF.

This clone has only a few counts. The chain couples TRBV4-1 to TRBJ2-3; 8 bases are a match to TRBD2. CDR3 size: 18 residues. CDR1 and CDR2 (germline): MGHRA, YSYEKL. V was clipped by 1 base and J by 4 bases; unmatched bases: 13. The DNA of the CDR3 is TGCGCCAGCAGCCAAGTCCGCCGGAGCGGGGGAACGGCAGATACGCAGTATTTT. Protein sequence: CASSQVRRSGGTADTQYF.

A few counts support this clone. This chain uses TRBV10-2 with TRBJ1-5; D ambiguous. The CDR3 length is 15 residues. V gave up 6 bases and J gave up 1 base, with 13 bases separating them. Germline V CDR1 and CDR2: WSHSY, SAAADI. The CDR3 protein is CASRPQSKSNQPQHF. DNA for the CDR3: TGCGCCAGCAGACCACAGAGTAAGAGCAATCAGCCCCAGCATTTT.

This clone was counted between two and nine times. The CDR3 region is CASSYSRDIRETQYF. DNA for the CDR3: TGTGCCAGCAGTTACTCGAGGGACATAAGAGAGACCCAGTACTTC. The chain couples TRBV6-5 to TRBJ2-5; possibly TRBD1 for D (6 bases). Germline assignment: CDR1 MNHEY and CDR2 SVGAGI. The CDR3 loop spans 15 amino acids. V lost 0 bases to trimming and J lost 4 bases, with 12 bases between them.

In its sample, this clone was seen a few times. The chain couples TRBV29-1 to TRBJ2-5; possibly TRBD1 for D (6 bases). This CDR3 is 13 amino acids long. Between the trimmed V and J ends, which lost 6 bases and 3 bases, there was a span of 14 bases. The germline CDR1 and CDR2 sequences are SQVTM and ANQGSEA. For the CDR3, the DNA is TGCAGCGTGATCACAGGGTCCGAAGAGACCCAGTACTTC. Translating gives CSVITGSEETQYF. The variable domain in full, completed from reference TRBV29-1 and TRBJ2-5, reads SAVISQKPSRDICQRGTSLTIQCQVDSQVTMMFWYRQQPGQSLTLIATANQGSEATYESGFVIDKFPISRPNLTFSTLTVSNMSPEDSSIYLCSVITGSEETQYFGPGTRLLVL.

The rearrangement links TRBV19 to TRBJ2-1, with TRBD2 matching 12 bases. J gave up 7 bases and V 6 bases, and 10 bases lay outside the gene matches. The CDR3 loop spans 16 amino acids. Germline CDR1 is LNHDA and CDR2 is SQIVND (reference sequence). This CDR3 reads CASSTSTSGGLNEQFF. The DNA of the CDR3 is TGTGCCAGTAGCACCTCGACTAGCGGGGGATTAAATGAGCAGTTCTTC.

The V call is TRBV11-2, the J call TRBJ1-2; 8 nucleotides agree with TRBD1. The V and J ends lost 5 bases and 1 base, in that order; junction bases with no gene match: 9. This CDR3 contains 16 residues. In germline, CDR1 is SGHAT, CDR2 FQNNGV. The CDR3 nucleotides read TGTGCCAGCAGCCCTGTGGACAGGGCCTTTAACTATGGCTACACCTTC. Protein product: CASSPVDRAFNYGYTF.

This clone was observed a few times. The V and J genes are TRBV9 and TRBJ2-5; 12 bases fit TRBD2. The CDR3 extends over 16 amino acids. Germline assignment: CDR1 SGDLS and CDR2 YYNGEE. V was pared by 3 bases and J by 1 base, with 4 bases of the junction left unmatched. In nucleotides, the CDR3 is TGTGCCAGCAGCGAGACTAGCGGGGGACGCCAAGAGACCCAGTACTTC. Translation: CASSETSGGRQETQYF.

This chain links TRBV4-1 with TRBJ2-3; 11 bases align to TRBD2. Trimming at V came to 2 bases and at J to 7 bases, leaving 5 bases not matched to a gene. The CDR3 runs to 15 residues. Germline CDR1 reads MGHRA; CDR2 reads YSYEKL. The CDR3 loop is CASSQQGLAANTQYF. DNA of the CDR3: TGCGCCAGCAGCCAACAGGGACTAGCGGCCAATACGCAGTATTTT.

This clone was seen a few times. The CDR3 coding sequence is TGTGCCAGCAGCCGCGGACAGGGCCCGCCGAGGGATCAGCCCCAGCATTTT. Translation: CASSRGQGPPRDQPQHF. The chain employs TRBV7-2 and TRBJ1-5; 8 positions match TRBD1. CDR1 is SGHTA and CDR2 is FQGNSA in the germline V gene. V lost 5 bases and J lost 5; bases outside the gene matches: 14. CDR3 length: 17 residues.

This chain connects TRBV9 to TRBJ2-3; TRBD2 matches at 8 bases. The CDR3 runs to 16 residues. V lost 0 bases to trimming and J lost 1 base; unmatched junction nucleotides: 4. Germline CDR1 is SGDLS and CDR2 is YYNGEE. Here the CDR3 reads CASSVDPGGGTDTQYF. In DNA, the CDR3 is TGTGCCAGCAGCGTAGATCCGGGAGGGGGCACAGATACGCAGTATTTT.

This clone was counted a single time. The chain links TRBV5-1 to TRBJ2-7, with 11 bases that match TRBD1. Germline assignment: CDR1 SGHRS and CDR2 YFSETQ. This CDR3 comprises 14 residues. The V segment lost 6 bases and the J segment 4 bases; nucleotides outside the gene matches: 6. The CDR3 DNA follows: TGCGCCAGCAAAGCCGGGACAGGGGGATACGAGCAGTACTTC. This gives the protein CASKAGTGGYEQYF.

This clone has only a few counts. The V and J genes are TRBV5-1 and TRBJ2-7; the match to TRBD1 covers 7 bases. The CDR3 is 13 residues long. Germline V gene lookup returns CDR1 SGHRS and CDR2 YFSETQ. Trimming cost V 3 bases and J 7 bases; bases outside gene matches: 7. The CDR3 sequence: CASSSRQGREQYF. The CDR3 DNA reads TGCGCCAGCAGCTCCAGACAGGGCAGAGAGCAGTACTTC.

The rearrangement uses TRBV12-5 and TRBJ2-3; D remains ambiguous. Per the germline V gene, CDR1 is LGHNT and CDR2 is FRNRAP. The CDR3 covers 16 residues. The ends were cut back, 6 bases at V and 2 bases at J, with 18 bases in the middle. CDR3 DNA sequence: TGTGCTAGTGGAGCTGCGTTGAATAGCCTCACAGATACGCAGTATTTT. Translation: CASGAALNSLTDTQYF.

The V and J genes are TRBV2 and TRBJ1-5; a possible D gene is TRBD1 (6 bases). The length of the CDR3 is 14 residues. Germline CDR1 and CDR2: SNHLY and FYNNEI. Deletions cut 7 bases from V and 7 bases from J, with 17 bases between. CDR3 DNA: TGTGCCAGCACCGACGACAGGCTAGGGCAGCCCCAGCATTTT. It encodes CASTDDRLGQPQHF.

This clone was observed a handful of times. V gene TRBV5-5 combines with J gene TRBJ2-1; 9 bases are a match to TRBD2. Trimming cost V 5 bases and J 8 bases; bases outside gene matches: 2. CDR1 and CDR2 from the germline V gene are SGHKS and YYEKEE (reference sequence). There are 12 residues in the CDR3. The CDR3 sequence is CASSASGDEQFF. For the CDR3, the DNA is TGTGCCAGCAGTGCTAGCGGGGATGAGCAGTTCTTC.

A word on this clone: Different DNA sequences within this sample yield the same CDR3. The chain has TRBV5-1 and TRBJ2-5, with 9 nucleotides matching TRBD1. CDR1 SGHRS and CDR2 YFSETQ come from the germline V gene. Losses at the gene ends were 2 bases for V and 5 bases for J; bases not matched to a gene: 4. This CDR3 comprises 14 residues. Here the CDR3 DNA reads TGCGCCAGCAGCTTACAGGGGGCTGGGGAGACCCAGTACTTC. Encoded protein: CASSLQGAGETQYF.

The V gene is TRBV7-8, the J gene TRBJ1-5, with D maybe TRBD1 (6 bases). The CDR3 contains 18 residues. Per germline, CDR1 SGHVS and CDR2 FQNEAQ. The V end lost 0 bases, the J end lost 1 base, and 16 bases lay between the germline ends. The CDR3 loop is CASSLAPRGRPSNQPQHF. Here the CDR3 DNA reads TGTGCCAGCAGCTTAGCGCCGCGGGGGCGCCCGAGCAATCAGCCCCAGCATTTT.

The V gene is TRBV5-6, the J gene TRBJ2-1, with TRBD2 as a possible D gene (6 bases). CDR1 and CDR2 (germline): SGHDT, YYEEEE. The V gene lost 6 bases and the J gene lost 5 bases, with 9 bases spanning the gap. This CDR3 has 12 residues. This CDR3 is CASTWGDNEQFF. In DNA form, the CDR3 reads TGTGCCAGCACCTGGGGGGACAATGAGCAGTTCTTC.

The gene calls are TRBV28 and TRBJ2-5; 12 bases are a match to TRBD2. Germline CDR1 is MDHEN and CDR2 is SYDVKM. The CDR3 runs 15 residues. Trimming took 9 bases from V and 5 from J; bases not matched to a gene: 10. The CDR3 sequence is CARRASGGAWETQYF. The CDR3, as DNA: TGTGCCAGACGGGCTAGCGGGGGGGCTTGGGAGACCCAGTACTTC.

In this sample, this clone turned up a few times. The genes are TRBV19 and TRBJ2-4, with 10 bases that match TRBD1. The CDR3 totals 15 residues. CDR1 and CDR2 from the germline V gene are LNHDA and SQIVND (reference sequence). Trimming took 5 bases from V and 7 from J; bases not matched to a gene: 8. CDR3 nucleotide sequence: TGTGCCAGTAGTTCGGACAGGGGGTATGAGAACATTCAGTACTTC. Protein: CASSSDRGYENIQYF. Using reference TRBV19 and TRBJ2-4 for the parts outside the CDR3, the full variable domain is DGGITQSPKYLFRKEGQNVTLSCEQNLNHDAMYWYRQDPGQGLRLIYYSQIVNDFQKGDIAEGYSVSREKKESFPLTVTSAQKNPTAFYLCASSSDRGYENIQYFGAGTRLSVL.

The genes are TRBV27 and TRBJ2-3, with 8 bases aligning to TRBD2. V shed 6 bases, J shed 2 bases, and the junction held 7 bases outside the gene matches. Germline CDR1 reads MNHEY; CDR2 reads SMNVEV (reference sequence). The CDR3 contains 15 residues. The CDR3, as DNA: TGTGCCAGCAGCACTCCAGCGGGGGCCACAGATACGCAGTATTTT. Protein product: CASSTPAGATDTQYF.

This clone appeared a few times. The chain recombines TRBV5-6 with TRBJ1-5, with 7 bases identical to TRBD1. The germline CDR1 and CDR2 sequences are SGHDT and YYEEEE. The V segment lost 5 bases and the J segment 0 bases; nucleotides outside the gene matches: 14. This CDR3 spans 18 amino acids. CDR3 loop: CASRDPGQLYYSNQPQHF. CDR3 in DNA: TGTGCCAGCAGAGACCCGGGACAGCTCTACTATAGCAATCAGCCCCAGCATTTT. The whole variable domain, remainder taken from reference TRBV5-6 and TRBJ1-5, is DAGVTQSPTHLIKTRGQQVTLRCSPKSGHDTVSWYQQALGQGPQFIFQYYEEEERQRGNFPDRFSGHQFPNYSSELNVNALLLGDSALYLCASRDPGQLYYSNQPQHFGDGTRLSIL.

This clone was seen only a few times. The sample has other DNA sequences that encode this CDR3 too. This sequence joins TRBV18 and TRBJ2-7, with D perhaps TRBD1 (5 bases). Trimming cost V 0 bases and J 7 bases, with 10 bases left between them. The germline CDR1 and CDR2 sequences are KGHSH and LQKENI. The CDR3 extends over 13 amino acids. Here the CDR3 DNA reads TGTGCCAGCTCACCACCAGGGGCCCTTGAGCAGTACTTC. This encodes CASSPPGALEQYF. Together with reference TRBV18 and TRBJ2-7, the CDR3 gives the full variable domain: NAGVMQNPRHLVRRRGQEARLRCSPMKGHSHVYWYRQLPEEGLKFMVYLQKENIIDESGMPKERFSAEFPKEGPSILRIQQVVRGDSAAYFCASSPPGALEQYFGPGTRLTVT.